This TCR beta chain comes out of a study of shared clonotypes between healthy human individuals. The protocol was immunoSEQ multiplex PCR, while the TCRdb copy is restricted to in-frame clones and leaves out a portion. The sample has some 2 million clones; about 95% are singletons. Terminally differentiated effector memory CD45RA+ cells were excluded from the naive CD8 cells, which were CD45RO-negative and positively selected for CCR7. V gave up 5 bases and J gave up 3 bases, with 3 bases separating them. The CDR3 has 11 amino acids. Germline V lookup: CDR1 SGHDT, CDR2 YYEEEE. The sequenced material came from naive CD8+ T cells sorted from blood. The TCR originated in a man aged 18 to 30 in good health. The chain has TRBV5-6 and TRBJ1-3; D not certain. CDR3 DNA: TGTGCCAGCAGTTATGGAAACACCATATATTTT. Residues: CASSYGNTIYF.